Following are 3 T cell receptor beta chains from one sample sequenced in a study of T cell repertoires in cytomegalovirus infection. TCRdb called the reads again in MiXCR, with one record for every CDR3 protein. The table has about 450,000 distinct CDR3 sequences, roughly 30% seen once. Input material: PBMCs. The receptors shown here come from a human donor in good health (CMV status not recorded). Some clones in this sample may be carry-over from other donors' samples.

This clonotype was detected only a few times. CDR3 amino acids: CASSQEGGRTNEKLFF. The CDR3 bases are TGTGCCAGCAGCCAAGAAGGGGGAAGAACTAATGAAAAACTGTTTTTT. The chain combines TRBV14 with TRBJ1-4, with D possibly matching TRBD1 (6 bases). Germline CDR1 and CDR2: SGHDN and FVKESK. The CDR3 length is 16 residues. Trimming took 0 bases from V and 1 from J, leaving 9 bases between them.

This clonotype was seen a few times. The junction and the germline gene differ at one end; a read error may be behind it. This rearrangement joins TRBV7-4 to TRBJ1-2, with D tentatively TRBD1 (6 bases). Germline V lookup: CDR1 SGHVT, CDR2 SQSDAQ. The CDR3 totals 15 residues. The chain's CDR3 is CASSLSLTGNYGYTF. Here the CDR3 DNA reads TGTGCTAGCAGTCTTAGCCTGACAGGAAACTATGGCTACACCTTC.

The V gene is TRBV5-8, the J gene TRBJ2-3; 9 bases align to TRBD1. CDR1 and CDR2 (germline): SGHTS, YDEGEE. J lost 9 bases, V lost 5 bases, and 13 bases had no gene match. The CDR3 extends over 15 amino acids. The CDR3 protein is CASSLTGTGKSTQYF. CDR3 in DNA: TGTGCCAGCAGTCTTACCGGGACAGGGAAATCGACGCAGTATTTT.